The rows below give T cell receptor beta chains drawn from one sample of a study of blood T cell repertoires in COVID-19. The repertoire was sequenced with immunoSEQ multiplex PCR; TCRdb's copy has only in-frame clones and lacks some. The repertoire holds approximately 220,000 clones, approximately 84% seen once, with roughly 4.5% in the top ten. The material sequenced was peripheral blood. The origin of the receptors is a man in his fifties with acute or convalescent COVID-19. Each CDR3 is given with its conserved first and last residue. The D gene is left open where the match is weak. The size of a clone is reported for some rows only, either as once, few or many, or as a class for expanded clones.

clone_size: -
d_call: TRBD1
j_call: TRBJ1-5
v_call: TRBV5-6
cdr3_nt: TGTGCCAGCAGCCGGACAGGGGGAAATCAGCCCCAGCATTTT
cdr3_aa: CASSRTGGNQPQHF

clone_size: -
d_call: TRBD2
j_call: TRBJ2-7
v_call: TRBV6-6
cdr3_nt: TGTGCCAGCAGTCCACCGACTAGCGGGGGGCCCTACGAGCAGTACTTC
cdr3_aa: CASSPPTSGGPYEQYF

clone_size: -
d_call: -
j_call: TRBJ1-6
v_call: TRBV5-4
cdr3_nt: TGTGCCAGCAGTTTGAGGGAGCTGTCTTCACCCCTCCACTTT
cdr3_aa: CASSLRELSSPLHF

clone_size: -
d_call: -
j_call: TRBJ2-7
v_call: TRBV5-4
cdr3_nt: TGTGCCAGCAGCTCACCCTCGGACAGAACCAACTACGAGCAGTACTTC
cdr3_aa: CASSSPSDRTNYEQYF

clone_size: -
d_call: TRBD1
j_call: TRBJ1-4
v_call: TRBV5-1
cdr3_nt: TGCGCCAGCAGCGAGGGACAGGGAGTCACTAATGAAAAACTGTTTTTT
cdr3_aa: CASSEGQGVTNEKLFF

clone_size: -
d_call: TRBD1
j_call: TRBJ1-1
v_call: TRBV6-1
cdr3_nt: TGTGCCAGCAGTGGCCTACAGGGGAGAGGAACCACTGAAGCTTTCTTT
cdr3_aa: CASSGLQGRGTTEAFF

clone_size: once
d_call: -
j_call: TRBJ1-4
v_call: TRBV2
cdr3_nt: TGTGCCAGCAGGGCACAGGGTGGGGATAATGAAAAACTGTTTTTT
cdr3_aa: CASRAQGGDNEKLFF

clone_size: -
d_call: TRBD1
j_call: TRBJ1-4
v_call: TRBV19
cdr3_nt: TGTGCCAGTAGTATAGAAGGGGCAGGGGGGCGCGAAAAACTGTTTTTT
cdr3_aa: CASSIEGAGGREKLFF

clone_size: -
d_call: -
j_call: TRBJ1-4
v_call: TRBV25-1
cdr3_nt: TGTGCCAGCAGTGAACAAGGGACTAGTGAAAAACTGTTTTTT
cdr3_aa: CASSEQGTSEKLFF

clone_size: -
d_call: -
j_call: TRBJ1-2
v_call: TRBV19
cdr3_nt: TGTGCCAGTAGTATAGGCCGGGATCCCTATGGCTACACCTTC
cdr3_aa: CASSIGRDPYGYTF

clone_size: -
d_call: -
j_call: TRBJ2-7
v_call: TRBV7-8
cdr3_nt: TGTGCCAGCAGCTTAGTGGAGGGCTACGAGCAGTACTTC
cdr3_aa: CASSLVEGYEQYF

clone_size: -
d_call: -
j_call: TRBJ1-2
v_call: TRBV6-5
cdr3_nt: TGTGCCAGCACCCTAGCCGGGACACTTGATGGCTACACCTTC
cdr3_aa: CASTLAGTLDGYTF

clone_size: -
d_call: TRBD2
j_call: TRBJ2-3
v_call: TRBV6-1
cdr3_nt: TGTGCCAGCAGTGTACGGACTAGCGGGGGAGCAGATACGCAGTATTTT
cdr3_aa: CASSVRTSGGADTQYF

clone_size: -
d_call: TRBD1
j_call: TRBJ2-1
v_call: TRBV7-9
cdr3_nt: TGTGCCAGCAGCAGTCACCGGGACAGGGAGGGTGAGCAGTTCTTC
cdr3_aa: CASSSHRDREGEQFF

clone_size: -
d_call: -
j_call: TRBJ1-1
v_call: TRBV20-1
cdr3_nt: TGCAGGGGCGGAGGGGACACTGAAGCTTTCTTT
cdr3_aa: CRGGGDTEAFF

clone_size: once
d_call: -
j_call: TRBJ1-1
v_call: TRBV12-5
cdr3_nt: TGTGCTAGTCTAAACGGGTACACTGAAGCTTTCTTT
cdr3_aa: CASLNGYTEAFF

clone_size: -
d_call: -
j_call: TRBJ2-1
v_call: TRBV19
cdr3_nt: TGTGCCAGTAGTACCCCTGGGGGGGCGGGGCCTAAGCAGTTCTTC
cdr3_aa: CASSTPGGAGPKQFF

clone_size: -
d_call: -
j_call: TRBJ2-7
v_call: TRBV7-9
cdr3_nt: TGTGCCAGCAGCGGACAACAGGAGTCCTACGAGCAGTACTTC
cdr3_aa: CASSGQQESYEQYF

clone_size: -
d_call: -
j_call: TRBJ1-4
v_call: TRBV6-6
cdr3_nt: TGTGCCAGCAGTTACTCCAGGACAGCCACTGAAAAACTGTTTTTT
cdr3_aa: CASSYSRTATEKLFF

clone_size: -
d_call: TRBD1
j_call: TRBJ2-7
v_call: TRBV18
cdr3_nt: TGTGCCAGCTCACCGGACAGGTACTCCTACGAGCAGTACTTC
cdr3_aa: CASSPDRYSYEQYF

clone_size: -
d_call: -
j_call: TRBJ1-1
v_call: TRBV18
cdr3_nt: TGTGCCAGCTCACCATCGGAGGGGAGGAACACTGAAGCTTTCTTT
cdr3_aa: CASSPSEGRNTEAFF

clone_size: -
d_call: -
j_call: TRBJ1-2
v_call: TRBV15
cdr3_nt: TGTGCCACCAGCAGAGCCAAGGACACTTCGAACTATGGCTACACCTTC
cdr3_aa: CATSRAKDTSNYGYTF

clone_size: -
d_call: -
j_call: TRBJ1-1
v_call: TRBV6-5
cdr3_nt: TGTGCCAGCAGGGGCCAGATGAACACTGAAGCTTTCTTT
cdr3_aa: CASRGQMNTEAFF

clone_size: -
d_call: TRBD1
j_call: TRBJ2-1
v_call: TRBV7-2
cdr3_nt: TGTGCCAGCAGCCAGGACAGGAGCTCCTACAATGAGCAGTTCTTC
cdr3_aa: CASSQDRSSYNEQFF

clone_size: once
d_call: -
j_call: TRBJ2-1
v_call: TRBV6-5
cdr3_nt: TGTGCCAGCAGTTACTCGGGCCCTCCCGGGGATGAGCAGTTCTTC
cdr3_aa: CASSYSGPPGDEQFF

clone_size: once
d_call: TRBD1
j_call: TRBJ1-2
v_call: TRBV5-4
cdr3_nt: TGTGCCAGCAGCTTGTGGAACAGGGGAACTAAGGACTATGGCTACACCTTC
cdr3_aa: CASSLWNRGTKDYGYTF

clone_size: -
d_call: TRBD1
j_call: TRBJ1-3
v_call: TRBV5-1
cdr3_nt: TGCGCCAGCAGGCCCCCCGGACAGGAAGGAAACACCATATATTTT
cdr3_aa: CASRPPGQEGNTIYF

clone_size: once
d_call: TRBD1
j_call: TRBJ1-6
v_call: TRBV19
cdr3_nt: TGTGCCACTAGTATGCAGGGGGCCATATCGAATTCACCCCTCCACTTT
cdr3_aa: CATSMQGAISNSPLHF

clone_size: -
d_call: TRBD1
j_call: TRBJ1-2
v_call: TRBV6-6
cdr3_nt: TGTGCCAGCAGTTATACCGACAGGGGCGCCTACACCTTC
cdr3_aa: CASSYTDRGAYTF

clone_size: -
d_call: TRBD1
j_call: TRBJ2-4
v_call: TRBV7-8
cdr3_nt: TGTGCCAGCAGCTACAGGGGAAACGGAAGAAACATTCAGTACTTC
cdr3_aa: CASSYRGNGRNIQYF

clone_size: -
d_call: TRBD1
j_call: TRBJ2-2
v_call: TRBV7-9
cdr3_nt: TGTGCCAGCAGCTTGACAGGGGCCGGGGAGCTGTTTTTT
cdr3_aa: CASSLTGAGELFF

clone_size: -
d_call: TRBD2
j_call: TRBJ2-1
v_call: TRBV5-8
cdr3_nt: TGTGCCAGCAGCTTGGCTGGGACTAGCGGGGGGCAGGATGAGCAGTTCTTC
cdr3_aa: CASSLAGTSGGQDEQFF

clone_size: -
d_call: -
j_call: TRBJ1-1
v_call: TRBV5-1
cdr3_nt: TGCGCCAGCAGCGCAAGCACAGGGAAGAACACTGAAGCTTTCTTT
cdr3_aa: CASSASTGKNTEAFF

clone_size: -
d_call: -
j_call: TRBJ1-5
v_call: TRBV5-8
cdr3_nt: TGTGCCAGCAGCTTCGAGGAGCAGCCCCAGCATTTT
cdr3_aa: CASSFEEQPQHF

clone_size: -
d_call: -
j_call: TRBJ1-5
v_call: TRBV5-1
cdr3_nt: TGCGCCAGCAGCTCAGGAATCCTAAATCAGCCCCAGCATTTT
cdr3_aa: CASSSGILNQPQHF